The 32 T cell receptor beta chains in this list originate from one sample, sequenced in a study of beta chain features in type 1 diabetes. The isolated RNA, all of it, was reverse transcribed, so expressed TCRB transcripts were what got sequenced. Clones were sequenced by immunoSEQ multiplex PCR, and TCRdb holds only the in-frame ones, with some missing. The sample has some 45,000 clones, over 50% seen once. Sample: Tregs from blood. The receptors originated from a woman younger than 30 in good health.

The chain recombines TRBV7-2 with TRBJ2-5; no firm D call. The assigned J gene may be wrong: the sequence end matches TRBJ2-7 better. The CDR3 length is 12 residues. Germline loops: CDR1 SGHTA, CDR2 FQGNSA. CDR3 sequence: CASSLGLPEQYF. The CDR3 nucleotides read TGTGCCAGCAGCTTAGGTTTACCCGAGCAGTACTTC.

The V and J genes are TRBV5-4 and TRBJ2-1; tentative D call: TRBD2 (6 bases). This CDR3 has 15 residues. The V and J ends lost 6 bases and 7 bases respectively, with 20 bases between them. Germline V gives CDR1 SGHNT, CDR2 YYREEE (reference sequence). CDR3 loop: CASTLPGGLGNEQFF. The CDR3 region has the DNA TGTGCCAGCACCCTACCCGGGGGACTGGGAAATGAGCAGTTCTTC.

This clone has just a few counts. The genes are TRBV28 and TRBJ1-3; maybe TRBD1 (5 bases). The germline V and J ends were trimmed by 8 bases and 0 bases, with 8 bases remaining between them. The germline gives CDR1 MDHEN, CDR2 SYDVKM. The CDR3 contains 13 residues. CDR3 in DNA: TGTGCCAGCCACAGGCACTCTGGAAACACCATATATTTT. Its protein product is CASHRHSGNTIYF. Full variable domain (outside the CDR3, taken from reference TRBV28 and TRBJ1-3): DVKVTQSSRYLVKRTGEKVFLECVQDMDHENMFWYRQDPGLGLRLIYFSYDVKMKEKGDIPEGYSVSREKKERFSLILESASTNQTSMYLCASHRHSGNTIYFGEGSWLTVV.

The gene calls are TRBV19 and TRBJ2-6, with TRBD2 matching 14 bases. The junction had 9 bases not matched to a gene; V was cut back by 3 bases and J by 2 bases. Germline V gives CDR1 LNHDA, CDR2 SQIVND (reference sequence). The CDR3 has 20 amino acids. CDR3 region: CASSIKGLAGVNTGANVLTF. CDR3 nucleotides: TGTGCCAGTAGTATCAAGGGACTAGCGGGAGTTAACACTGGGGCCAACGTCCTGACTTTC.

This clone was counted only a few times. This chain links TRBV28 with TRBJ1-5; TRBD1 aligns across 8 bases. This CDR3 is 17 amino acids long. Trimming removed 1 base from V and 6 bases from J; junction bases left unmatched: 11. CDR1 is MDHEN and CDR2 is SYDVKM in the germline V gene. CDR3 sequence: CASSLYPTGGRVQPQHF. The CDR3 nucleotides read TGTGCCAGCAGTTTATATCCCACAGGGGGAAGAGTTCAGCCCCAGCATTTT.

The chain recombines TRBV5-6 with TRBJ2-3; a possible D gene is TRBD1 (6 bases). The CDR3 is 16 amino acids. Per the germline V gene, CDR1 is SGHDT and CDR2 is YYEEEE. V lost 4 bases and J lost 4, with 19 bases in between. CDR3 residues: CASSGAGQGKADTQYF. CDR3 in DNA: TGTGCCAGCAGCGGGGCCGGCCAGGGGAAGGCAGATACGCAGTATTTT. The full variable domain, in which reference TRBV5-6 and TRBJ2-3 provide the parts outside the CDR3, is DAGVTQSPTHLIKTRGQQVTLRCSPKSGHDTVSWYQQALGQGPQFIFQYYEEEERQRGNFPDRFSGHQFPNYSSELNVNALLLGDSALYLCASSGAGQGKADTQYFGPGTRLTVL.

In DNA, the CDR3 is TGTGCCAGCAGCCGCGCGGGTTCTCGAAATCAGCCCCAGCATTTT. It codes for CASSRAGSRNQPQHF. V and J are TRBV28 and TRBJ1-5; no definite D call. This CDR3 contains 15 residues. The germline gives CDR1 MDHEN, CDR2 SYDVKM. V gave up 6 bases and J gave up 4 bases, with 16 bases separating them.

The V and J genes are TRBV4-1 and TRBJ2-4, with a weak D call TRBD1 (6 bases). The V end was cut by 1 base, the J end by 8 bases, with 12 bases between. The CDR3 is made up of 14 amino acids. Looked up from germline, CDR1 is MGHRA and CDR2 is YSYEKL. Here the CDR3 reads CASSQANRADIQYF. For the CDR3, the DNA is TGCGCCAGCAGCCAAGCAAACAGGGCGGACATTCAGTACTTC.

The V call is TRBV6-5, the J call TRBJ1-3; no clear D. CDR3 length equals 13 residues. CDR1 MNHEY and CDR2 SVGAGI come from the germline V gene. V lost 4 bases and J lost 0, with 4 bases in between. The CDR3 DNA is TGTGCCAGCAGTTCCCACTCTGGAAACACCATATATTTT. This codes for CASSSHSGNTIYF.

This clone was observed a handful of times. The chain employs TRBV5-1 and TRBJ1-1; perhaps TRBD1 as D (5 bases). V dropped 2 bases and J dropped 2 bases, with 10 bases sitting between them. Looked up from germline, CDR1 is SGHRS and CDR2 is YFSETQ. This CDR3 is 14 amino acids long. The CDR3 here is CASSFRDLNTEAFF. In DNA, the CDR3 is TGCGCCAGCAGCTTCCGGGACTTAAACACTGAAGCTTTCTTT.

V gene TRBV27 combines with J gene TRBJ2-7; 13 nucleotides agree with TRBD2. Germline CDR1 is MNHEY and CDR2 is SMNVEV (reference sequence). This CDR3 has 16 amino acids. V dropped 5 bases and J dropped 1; count of bases not matched to a gene: 5. CDR3 region: CASSKWTSGSSYEQYF. The CDR3 DNA follows: TGTGCCAGCAGTAAATGGACTAGCGGGAGTTCCTACGAGCAGTACTTC.

J is TRBJ2-3 and V is TRBV5-6; D call uncertain. With 4 bases removed from V and 3 bases from J, the gap between germline ends came to 9 bases. The germline gives CDR1 SGHDT, CDR2 YYEEEE. CDR3 length equals 13 residues. The CDR3 protein is CASSPWQTDTQYF. The CDR3 region has the DNA TGTGCCAGCAGCCCTTGGCAGACAGATACGCAGTATTTT.

The chain has TRBV18 and TRBJ2-1; 9 nucleotides line up with TRBD2. The CDR3 loop spans 17 amino acids. Unmatched junction bases numbered 10, after V lost 6 bases and J lost 1 base. Per germline, CDR1 KGHSH and CDR2 LQKENI. CDR3 DNA sequence: TGTGCCAGCTCGAGCCGGGGACTAGCTTCTTCCTACAATGAGCAGTTCTTC. Protein product: CASSSRGLASSYNEQFF.

The chain couples TRBV5-4 to TRBJ2-1; no clear D. The CDR3 contains 11 residues. Germline values: CDR1 SGHNT, CDR2 YYREEE (reference sequence). Trimming cost V 2 bases and J 10 bases, with 7 bases left between them. The CDR3 reads CASSLLLEQFF. The DNA for the CDR3 is TGTGCCAGCAGCTTATTACTCGAGCAGTTCTTC.

The chain has TRBV7-2 and TRBJ2-1, with TRBD1 matching 7 bases. Trimming at V came to 1 base and at J to 12 bases, leaving 6 bases not matched to a gene. The CDR3 sequence is 13 residues long. Germline V gene sequence: CDR1 SGHTA, CDR2 FQGNSA. CDR3 nucleotides: TGTGCCAGCAGCTTAGATTGGCACAGGGGGCAGTTCTTC. Translation: CASSLDWHRGQFF.

The chain has TRBV5-1 and TRBJ2-1; TRBD2 is a possible D gene (6 bases). This CDR3 is built from 14 residues. Germline values: CDR1 SGHRS, CDR2 YFSETQ. Trimming stripped 0 bases from V and 5 bases from J, with 9 bases between. This CDR3 is CASSLDGSHNEQFF. The CDR3 DNA follows: TGCGCCAGCAGCTTGGACGGGAGTCACAATGAGCAGTTCTTC.

The chain is built from TRBV28 and TRBJ1-5; 7 bases are shared with TRBD1. Germline-derived CDR1 and CDR2 are MDHEN and SYDVKM. The J segment lost 2 bases and the V segment lost 4 bases, leaving 11 bases of the junction unmatched. The CDR3 spans 17 residues. As DNA, the CDR3 is TGTGCCAGCAGTTCACTCCGACAGGGAGTGGGCAATCAGCCCCAGCATTTT. This translates into CASSSLRQGVGNQPQHF.

This chain uses TRBV7-9 with TRBJ2-7; 7 positions agree with TRBD1. This CDR3 spans 13 amino acids. V lost 5 bases, J lost 3 bases, and 4 bases stayed unmatched. Germline CDR1 SEHNR, CDR2 FQNEAQ (reference sequence). The CDR3 loop reads CASSLGQFYEQYF. The CDR3 DNA follows: TGTGCCAGCAGCCTGGGACAGTTCTACGAGCAGTACTTC.

The genes are TRBV6-1 and TRBJ2-5; weak D call: TRBD1 (5 bases). The closer fit of TRBJ2-7 to the DNA end suggests the J call may be wrong. The germline CDR1 and CDR2 sequences are MNHNS and SASEGT. CDR3 size: 14 residues. CDR3 residues: CASSDYRQSYEQYF. The CDR3 bases are TGTGCCAGCAGTGACTACAGGCAAAGCTACGAGCAGTACTTC.

This chain joins TRBV28 and TRBJ2-5; a possible D gene is TRBD2 (8 bases). V lost 8 bases and J lost 0, with 19 bases in between. Looked up from germline, CDR1 is MDHEN and CDR2 is SYDVKM. The CDR3 consists of 16 residues. CDR3 in amino acids: CASSSGGAGDQETQYF. The CDR3 coding sequence is TGTGCCAGCTCCTCAGGGGGAGCGGGAGACCAAGAGACCCAGTACTTC.

By share of the sample, this clone is medium-sized (0.01 to 0.1%). The rearrangement uses TRBV13 and TRBJ2-2; 8 nucleotides align to TRBD1. Trimming took 5 bases from V and 3 from J; bases not matched to a gene: 5. In germline, CDR1 is PRHDT, CDR2 FYEKMQ (reference sequence). This CDR3 region has 15 residues. Written as DNA, the CDR3 is TGTGCCAGCAGCCTCGGACAGGGACACACCGGGGAGCTGTTTTTT. Protein: CASSLGQGHTGELFF.

V and J are TRBV29-1 and TRBJ2-5, with D maybe TRBD2 (6 bases). Trimming removed 4 bases from V and 5 bases from J, with 14 bases in between. The CDR3 totals 13 residues. Per the germline V gene, CDR1 is SQVTM and CDR2 is ANQGSEA. CDR3 sequence (DNA): TGCAGCGTTGCCGGGAGCTCTGGGGAGACCCAGTACTTC. Translating gives CSVAGSSGETQYF. Using reference TRBV29-1 and TRBJ2-5 for the parts outside the CDR3, the full variable domain is SAVISQKPSRDICQRGTSLTIQCQVDSQVTMMFWYRQQPGQSLTLIATANQGSEATYESGFVIDKFPISRPNLTFSTLTVSNMSPEDSSIYLCSVAGSSGETQYFGPGTRLLVL.

V usage is TRBV5-1 and J usage is TRBJ2-6; 7 positions match TRBD1. This CDR3 has 18 amino acids. With V trimmed by 6 bases and J by 0 bases, 12 bases remained unmatched. CDR1 and CDR2 from the germline V gene are SGHRS and YFSETQ. The CDR3 bases are TGCGCCAGCACCCCGCTAGAACAGGGGAGCTCTGGGGCCAACGTCCTGACTTTC. Amino acids: CASTPLEQGSSGANVLTF.

V is TRBV6-5 and J is TRBJ1-6, with TRBD1 as a possible D gene (6 bases). The V gene's germline CDR1 is MNHEY and CDR2 SVGAGI. The CDR3 totals 15 residues. The ends were cut back, 8 bases at V and 6 bases at J, with 17 bases in the middle. In nucleotides, the CDR3 is TGTGCCAGCCGAAGAAAGACAGGCGGTAATTCACCCCTCCACTTT. This gives the protein CASRRKTGGNSPLHF.

This clone was seen a few times. The CDR3 loop reads CASSLSKGRGNTEAFF. CDR3 DNA sequence: TGTGCCAGCAGTTTGTCAAAGGGTCGGGGGAACACTGAAGCTTTCTTT. J is TRBJ1-1 and V is TRBV28; D is unclear. Germline loops: CDR1 MDHEN, CDR2 SYDVKM. The V end lost 3 bases, the J end lost 1 base, and 15 bases lay between the germline ends. The CDR3 is made up of 16 amino acids. The full variable domain, rest sourced from reference TRBV28 and TRBJ1-1, is DVKVTQSSRYLVKRTGEKVFLECVQDMDHENMFWYRQDPGLGLRLIYFSYDVKMKEKGDIPEGYSVSREKKERFSLILESASTNQTSMYLCASSLSKGRGNTEAFFGQGTRLTVV.

The chain links TRBV7-2 to TRBJ2-7, with D possibly matching TRBD2 (5 bases). With 4 bases removed from V and 0 bases from J, the gap between germline ends came to 10 bases. Germline lookup yields CDR1 SGHTA and CDR2 FQGNSA. The CDR3 totals 14 residues. CDR3 in DNA: TGTGCCAGCAGCTCTCTAGCCCGCTCCTACGAGCAGTACTTC. It specifies CASSSLARSYEQYF.

The CDR3 sequence is CASSEKRTGDGGYGYTF. The DNA for the CDR3 is TGTGCCAGCAGTGAAAAGAGGACCGGGGATGGTGGCTATGGCTACACCTTC. V and J are TRBV6-1 and TRBJ1-2; no reliable D call. Germline CDR1 and CDR2: MNHNS and SASEGT. The CDR3 consists of 17 residues. Trimming shortened V by 2 bases and J by 4 bases, and 20 bases separated the two germline ends.

The chain links TRBV7-7 to TRBJ2-1; 9 nucleotides line up with TRBD2. The CDR3 sequence is 15 residues long. Germline lookup yields CDR1 SSHAT and CDR2 FNYEAQ (reference sequence). The J segment lost 5 bases and the V segment lost 2 bases, leaving 4 bases of the junction unmatched. The CDR3 spells CASSLMGLADNEQFF. CDR3 in DNA: TGTGCCAGCAGCTTAATGGGACTAGCTGACAATGAGCAGTTCTTC.

This clone was seen more than once but under ten times. Relative to the germline gene, one junction end is altered; a read error may explain this. This chain links TRBV2 with TRBJ2-7; D remains ambiguous. The CDR3 totals 12 residues. CDR1 and CDR2 (germline): SNHLY, FYNNEI. DNA of the CDR3: TGTGCCAGCAGGGCAGGATCCTTCGAGCAGTACTTC. Amino acid sequence: CASRAGSFEQYF. Based on the CDR3 plus reference TRBV2 and TRBJ2-7, the full variable domain is EPEVTQTPSHQVTQMGQEVILRCVPISNHLYFYWYRQILGQKVEFLVSFYNNEISEKSEIFDDQFSVERPDGSNFTLKIRSTKLEDSAMYFCASRAGSFEQYFGPGTRLTVT.

V gene TRBV9 combines with J gene TRBJ2-2; tentatively, D is TRBD2 (5 bases). Germline assignment: CDR1 SGDLS and CDR2 YYNGEE. V shed 4 bases and J shed 2 bases, with 9 bases lying between them. The CDR3 totals 14 residues. The CDR3 bases are TGTGCCAGCAGCCCCCGGGGAAACACCGGGGAGCTGTTTTTT. Protein product: CASSPRGNTGELFF.

The chain recombines TRBV18 with TRBJ1-6, with D unresolved. This CDR3 region has 13 residues. The ends were cut back, 4 bases at V and 8 bases at J, with 9 bases in the middle. Germline assignment: CDR1 KGHSH and CDR2 LQKENI. The CDR3 coding sequence is TGTGCCAGCTCACTCCACACCGATTCACCCCTCCACTTT. Its translation: CASSLHTDSPLHF. Drawing the rest from reference TRBV18 and TRBJ1-6, the complete variable domain is NAGVMQNPRHLVRRRGQEARLRCSPMKGHSHVYWYRQLPEEGLKFMVYLQKENIIDESGMPKERFSAEFPKEGPSILRIQQVVRGDSAAYFCASSLHTDSPLHFGNGTRLTVT.

J is TRBJ2-1 and V is TRBV7-2, with a tentative D call TRBD2 (5 bases). The CDR3 covers 16 residues. The V end lost 8 bases, the J end lost 2 bases, and 19 bases lay between the germline ends. In germline, CDR1 is SGHTA, CDR2 FQGNSA. CDR3 region: CASEREIAPTYNEQFF. CDR3 coding DNA: TGTGCCAGCGAGAGGGAGATAGCCCCAACCTACAATGAGCAGTTCTTC.